This is a list of T cell receptor beta chains from one sample in a study of early T cells in non-severe SARS-CoV-2 infection. TCRdb re-called the 5' RACE reads with MiXCR, one entry per CDR3 protein. Of 100,000 to 150,000 distinct CDR3 sequences listed, approximately 15% are singletons. The sequencing input was whole blood. The receptor set was obtained from an adult who was a healthcare worker with PCR-confirmed SARS-CoV-2 infection or an uninfected control (not recorded which). Both conserved end residues are part of each CDR3. The order of the fields is D gene, J gene, V gene, clone size, CDR3 DNA, CDR3 protein. D genes are given only for firm matches. Clone size, where shown, is once, few, many, or a class for clones that have expanded.

TRBD1,TRBJ2-7,TRBV5-5,.,TGTGCCAGCAGCTCCTCCCGGGACAGGGGAACCGAGCAGTACTTC,CASSSSRDRGTEQYF
TRBD1,TRBJ1-6,TRBV7-9,.,TGTGCCAGCACCTTAAGGACAGGGGGCAGTTATTCACCCCTCCACTTT,CASTLRTGGSYSPLHF
.,TRBJ1-1,TRBV6-2/TRBV6-3,few,TGTGCCAGCAGTTATGAGGGGAGGAAAGCTTTCTTT,CASSYEGRKAFF
.,TRBJ2-5,TRBV12-3/TRBV12-4,few,TGTGCCTCCTTGGGGAATGGAAAGACCCAGTACTTC,CASLGNGKTQYF
.,TRBJ1-2,TRBV7-2,few,TGTGCCAGCAGCCTTGCCCCTTATGGCTACACCTTC,CASSLAPYGYTF
.,TRBJ1-1,TRBV9,many,TGTGCCAGCAGCCCCGAGCAGACGGGGAGTCGTATGGCTTTCTTT,CASSPEQTGSRMAFF
TRBD2,TRBJ2-3,TRBV6-2/TRBV6-3,.,TGTGCCCCTGCCAGGACCGGGACTATAGATACGCAGTATTTT,CAPARTGTIDTQYF
.,TRBJ2-7,TRBV30,.,TGTGCCTGGAGTGTAGGGGGGGCCGGCGACGAGCAGTACTTC,CAWSVGGAGDEQYF
.,TRBJ1-2,TRBV20-1,.,TGCAGTGCCCACCCAAACAGTTCCCCCAACTATGGCTACACCTTC,CSAHPNSSPNYGYTF
.,TRBJ2-5,TRBV5-4,many,TGTGCCAGCAGCTGGCCGGGGAGCGGGCAAGAGACCCAGTACTTC,CASSWPGSGQETQYF
.,TRBJ1-5,TRBV15,few,TGTGCCACCAGCCTTGGACAGACCAATCAGCCCCAGCATTTT,CATSLGQTNQPQHF
.,TRBJ1-2,TRBV2,.,TGTGCCAGCCAGACCGGTGGCCATGGCTACACCTTC,CASQTGGHGYTF
.,TRBJ1-6,TRBV7-9,few,TGTGCCAGCAGCTTGATGGGCCGTACAGGGAGTAATTCACCCCTCCACTTT,CASSLMGRTGSNSPLHF
.,TRBJ2-7,TRBV7-6,few,TGTGCCAGCAGCTTAGGCTCCCCCACCTACGAGCAGTACTTC,CASSLGSPTYEQYF
TRBD1,TRBJ1-2,TRBV7-9,.,TGTGCCAGCAGACGGGGACAGCCAGATGGCTACACCTTC,CASRRGQPDGYTF
TRBD2,TRBJ2-3,TRBV7-9,few,TGTGCCAGCAGCATAACCGGGGGGTCGGATACGCAGTATTTT,CASSITGGSDTQYF
.,TRBJ2-3,TRBV20-1,many,TGCAGTGCTAGAGAGCCCGTTTCTAGCACAGATACGCAGTATTTT,CSAREPVSSTDTQYF
.,TRBJ1-5,TRBV3-1,few,TGTGCCAGCAGCCACCGCGGGGCGGGACTCAATCAGCCCCAGCATTTT,CASSHRGAGLNQPQHF
.,TRBJ2-3,TRBV7-9,.,TGTGCCAGCAGCTCAGCCCAACTTAGAGATACGCAGTATTTT,CASSSAQLRDTQYF
.,TRBJ1-5,TRBV18,.,TGTGCCAGCTCACCAGTGTCAGGGAGGGATCAGCCCCAGCATTTT,CASSPVSGRDQPQHF
.,TRBJ1-1,TRBV4-2,.,TGTGCCAGCAGCCCGAGGGGGAGGATGAACACTGAAGCTTTCTTT,CASSPRGRMNTEAFF
TRBD1,TRBJ1-6,TRBV5-4,.,TGTGCCAGCAGCTCGGGACAGACAAATTCACCCCTCCACTTT,CASSSGQTNSPLHF
.,TRBJ1-6,TRBV9,few,TGTGCCAGCAGCCTTCATGGGGAGGGGTCACCCCTCCACTTT,CASSLHGEGSPLHF
.,TRBJ2-3,TRBV29-1,few,TGCAGCGTTGAAGGGGCTACAGATACGCAGTATTTT,CSVEGATDTQYF
.,TRBJ2-3,TRBV24-1,many,TGTGCCACCAGTGATCCAGCGGCAGATACGCAGTATTTT,CATSDPAADTQYF
.,TRBJ2-3,TRBV7-3,few,TGTGCCAGCAGCTTAGGGCTAGCACCCGATACGCAGTATTTT,CASSLGLAPDTQYF
TRBD2,TRBJ2-5,TRBV11-3,few,TGTGCCAGCAGCTCGGGAGGGGATGAGACCCAGTACTTC,CASSSGGDETQYF
TRBD1,TRBJ2-3,TRBV2,few,TGTGCCAGCAGTCCGCGACAGGGAATCAGCACAGATACGCAGTATTTT,CASSPRQGISTDTQYF
.,TRBJ2-7,TRBV12-3/TRBV12-4,few,TGTGCCAGCGGCCGGACAGGAGGGTACGAGCAGTACTTC,CASGRTGGYEQYF
.,TRBJ2-3,TRBV12-3/TRBV12-4,few,TGTGCCAGCAGTTCCGCGGGGAGAGTAACAGATACGCAGTATTTT,CASSSAGRVTDTQYF
.,TRBJ1-6,TRBV6-1,few,TGTGCCAGCAGTGAATATACAGGGAATTCACCCCTCCACTTT,CASSEYTGNSPLHF